This T cell receptor (beta chain) derives from a study of OX40 agonist ivuxolimab in advanced cancers. TCRdb keeps only in-frame clones here, not all; method: immunoSEQ multiplex PCR. The table lists some 37,000 clones, about 81% of them singletons. The CDR3 contains 15 residues. The ends lost 1 base at V and 6 bases at J; junction bases unmatched: 5. CDR1 is LNHDA and CDR2 is SQIVND in the germline V gene (reference sequence). The V call is TRBV19, the J call TRBJ2-2; 7 nucleotides line up with TRBD2. The clonotype comes from an adult with an advanced solid tumor such as melanoma, head and neck, liver or kidney cancer. Sample: CD4+ or CD8+ T cells sorted from blood, taken in a trial of the OX40 agonist ivuxolimab. The CDR3 coding sequence is TGTGCCAGTAGTATAGTCGGGGGGTCCTCCGGGGAGCTGTTTTTT. Translated: CASSIVGGSSGELFF.